The rows below give T cell receptor beta chains drawn from one sample of a study of shared clonotypes between healthy human individuals. The data were produced by immunoSEQ multiplex PCR, yet TCRdb's version contains in-frame clones alone and is incomplete. The sample has about 1.5 million clones, 98% seen once. The sequenced sample was naive CD4+ T cells sorted from blood. These TCRs come from a young man in good health. CDR3s include the opening cysteine and the closing phenylalanine or tryptophan. The D gene is left open where the match is weak. Clone size is stated in some rows and not others, as once, few, many or a class when expanded.

TRBV19,.,TRBJ2-1,TRBD2,TGTGCCAGCAGCGGGAGCTCCTACAATGAGCAGTTCTTC,CASSGSSYNEQFF
TRBV15,.,TRBJ2-2,.,TGTGCCACCAGCAGAGATCATCGCTCGGGCCGGGAGCTGTTTTTT,CATSRDHRSGRELFF
TRBV6-1,.,TRBJ2-7,TRBD2,TGTGCCAGCACCTTCGGGGGGGGGCCCTACGAGCAGTACTTC,CASTFGGGPYEQYF
TRBV30,.,TRBJ2-1,.,TGTGCCTGGAGTGTAGGAGGGAACAGGGTCAATGAGCAGTTCTTC,CAWSVGGNRVNEQFF
TRBV5-4,.,TRBJ1-6,.,TGTGCCAGCAGCGATAGGGGAGCACCCCTCCACTTT,CASSDRGAPLHF
TRBV27,.,TRBJ2-2,TRBD2,TGTGCCAGCAGTTTTAGGGGGACTAGCGGGAGGAAGAACACCGGGGAGCTGTTTTTT,CASSFRGTSGRKNTGELFF
TRBV9,.,TRBJ2-3,.,TGTGCCAGCAGCGTAGGCCTGCTCACAGATACGCAGTATTTT,CASSVGLLTDTQYF
TRBV29-1,.,TRBJ2-7,.,TGCAGCGTTGTCGATAGGAGCTCCTACGAGCAGTACTTC,CSVVDRSSYEQYF
TRBV29-1,.,TRBJ2-7,.,TGCAGCGTTGCTGAACGAGACGAGCAGTACTTC,CSVAERDEQYF
TRBV5-4,once,TRBJ2-7,TRBD1,TGTGCCAGCAGCTCGGACAGGCCCCACGAGCAGTACTTC,CASSSDRPHEQYF
TRBV5-6,.,TRBJ2-1,.,TGTGCCAGCAGCTTGAGGCTGATAGTCGACAATGAGCAGTTCTTC,CASSLRLIVDNEQFF
TRBV7-8,.,TRBJ2-2,TRBD2,TGTGCCAGCAGCTTAGGGGTGGCACTAGCGGCTAACACCGGGGAGCTGTTTTTT,CASSLGVALAANTGELFF
TRBV11-2,.,TRBJ2-7,TRBD1,TGTGCCAGCAGAACACCGGGACAGCACTCCTACGAGCAGTACTTC,CASRTPGQHSYEQYF
TRBV19,.,TRBJ2-1,TRBD2,TGTGCCAGTAGTACAAAGCGGGAGAGGCCGTACAATGAGCAGTTCTTC,CASSTKRERPYNEQFF
TRBV2,.,TRBJ2-7,.,TGTGCCAGCAGTGCAATGTACGAGCAGTACTTC,CASSAMYEQYF
TRBV2,.,TRBJ1-4,.,TGTGCCAGCCTGGCCCGGGGACGGGAAAAACTGTTTTTT,CASLARGREKLFF
TRBV19,.,TRBJ2-6,.,TGTGCCAGTAGTAGCGCTTTCGGGGGGCTTGGGGCCAACGTCCTGACTTTC,CASSSAFGGLGANVLTF
TRBV29-1,.,TRBJ2-7,.,TGCAGCGTTGGGAGTGGCGTGGGGCAGTACTTC,CSVGSGVGQYF
TRBV7-3,.,TRBJ2-7,.,TGTGCCAGCGCCTTAGGCGGGGACTACGAGCAGTACTTC,CASALGGDYEQYF
TRBV7-9,once,TRBJ2-1,.,TGTGCCAGCAGCTTAAGGGGGACTCGATCCTACAATGAGCAGTTCTTC,CASSLRGTRSYNEQFF
TRBV28,.,TRBJ1-2,TRBD1,TGTGCCAGCACCGCGGGACAGGGGGGCGGCTACACCTTC,CASTAGQGGGYTF
TRBV7-2,.,TRBJ2-7,TRBD1,TGTGCCAGCAGCCCCAACAGGGGGCGTACCTACGAGCAGTACTTC,CASSPNRGRTYEQYF
TRBV19,.,TRBJ2-3,.,TGTGCCAGTAGTGATAAAGCGGGCTCAACTCCAGATACGCAGTATTTT,CASSDKAGSTPDTQYF
TRBV29-1,.,TRBJ2-5,TRBD2,TGCAGCGTTGCGGGACTACTAGAGACCCAGTACTTC,CSVAGLLETQYF
TRBV18,.,TRBJ1-2,TRBD1,TGTGCCAGCTCACCAACAGGACAGGCGAGGGCTGGCTACACCTTC,CASSPTGQARAGYTF
TRBV4-3,once,TRBJ1-2,.,TGCGCCAGCAGCCAAGCTCTTGGCAGTTACTATGGCTACACCTTC,CASSQALGSYYGYTF
TRBV7-8,.,TRBJ2-2,.,TGTGCCAGCACCCCAGCCGGGGGCGCGAACACCGGGGAGCTGTTTTTT,CASTPAGGANTGELFF
TRBV5-4,.,TRBJ2-2,TRBD2,TGTGCCAGCAGCTTGGGGCCGGGACTAGTGAACACCGGGGAGCTGTTTTTT,CASSLGPGLVNTGELFF
TRBV5-6,.,TRBJ2-1,TRBD1,TGTGCCAGCAGCTGGGGCGGGGGACAGGGAGGCAATGAGCAGTTCTTC,CASSWGGGQGGNEQFF
TRBV27,.,TRBJ2-7,.,TGTGCCAGCACCAGCCCCGGGGTCCCCTACGAGCAGTACTTC,CASTSPGVPYEQYF
TRBV7-8,.,TRBJ2-1,TRBD2,TGTGCCGGCAGCTCAGCGGGAGGGTTCTGGTTCTTC,CAGSSAGGFWFF
TRBV27,.,TRBJ2-3,TRBD2,TGTGCCAGCAGTTCCTCGGGAGGTTGGGCAGATACGCAGTATTTT,CASSSSGGWADTQYF
TRBV27,.,TRBJ2-7,.,TGTGCCAGCAGCCCCGGGACGAGCCCCTACGAGCAGTACTTC,CASSPGTSPYEQYF
TRBV4-1,once,TRBJ2-1,.,TGCGCCAGCAGCCAAGATCCGTCAGTTGGTGAGCAGTTCTTC,CASSQDPSVGEQFF
TRBV16,.,TRBJ1-2,.,TGTGCCAGCAGCCAATCAGGCAGTCTCTATGGCTACACCTTC,CASSQSGSLYGYTF
TRBV4-1,.,TRBJ2-7,TRBD1,TGCGCCAGCAGCCGGGGACAGGGGGCGTACGAGCAGTACTTC,CASSRGQGAYEQYF
TRBV19,.,TRBJ2-1,TRBD2,TGTGCCAGTAGTATAGCGGGGACTAGCGGTGCGCAGTTCTTC,CASSIAGTSGAQFF
TRBV28,.,TRBJ2-3,.,TGTGCCAGCAGTGGAGATACGCAGTATTTT,CASSGDTQYF
TRBV2,.,TRBJ2-2,.,TGTGCCAGCAGGGGGAGGACAGGGAACACCGGGGAGCTGTTTTTT,CASRGRTGNTGELFF
TRBV5-1,.,TRBJ1-2,.,TGCGCCAGCAGCTTGGGCAGGGAAAACTATGGCTACACCTTC,CASSLGRENYGYTF
TRBV7-8,.,TRBJ1-3,.,TGTGCCAGCAGCTTAGCGGGAGAAGTAAACACCATATATTTT,CASSLAGEVNTIYF
TRBV15,.,TRBJ1-2,TRBD1,TGTGCCACCAGCACCGAGACAGGGAGGTATGGCTACACCTTC,CATSTETGRYGYTF